This T cell receptor (beta chain) emerged from a study of blood T cell repertoires in COVID-19. At the level of the study: PBMCs, B-cell-depleted T cells, or T cells provided the cDNA or gDNA that made up the material.

Authors' data handling: Reference gene primers were amplified, and this amplification served to estimate nucleated cell counts. Clones were sequenced by immunoSEQ multiplex PCR, and TCRdb holds only the in-frame ones, with some missing. That table supplies the V and J calls and clone size; D and trimming were determined from the DNA. There are under 200,000 clones in the sample; around 80% occur only once, and around 15% lies in the top ten. The CDR3 has 18 residues. The clonotype was recovered from a man aged 30 to 45 with active or convalescent COVID-19. The sequencing sample was made of peripheral blood. This chain joins TRBV21-1 and TRBJ1-1; the D segment call TRBD1 is taken from the table without a DNA check. TRBV21-1 is a documented pseudogene. This chain's CDR3 is CASSTIGTGAFEGTEAFF. In DNA form, the CDR3 reads TGTGCCAGCAGCACGATTGGGACAGGGGCCTTCGAGGGGACTGAAGCTTTCTTT.